The next 14 T cell receptor beta chains were all read from a single sample in a study of response to subunit inactivated influenza vaccine. TCRdb itself ran the RT-PCR reads through MiXCR, one entry per CDR3 protein. The table lists some 480,000 distinct CDR3 sequences, about a tenth of them singletons. The material sequenced was PBMCs from blood, taken roughly 46 days after vaccination. The receptors originated from a man in his forties or fifties who received an inactivated influenza vaccine.

The V and J genes are TRBV7-6 and TRBJ2-3; D gene uncertain. Looked up from germline, CDR1 is SGHVS and CDR2 is FNYEAQ. V lost 4 bases and J lost 0, with 14 bases in between. CDR3 size: 16 residues. The CDR3 loop is CASSSLGRSSTDTQYF. Written as DNA, the CDR3 is TGTGCCAGCAGCTCCCTCGGCAGATCTAGCACAGATACGCAGTATTTT.

The chain employs TRBV12-3 or TRBV12-4 and TRBJ1-6, with 7 bases identical to TRBD1. Trimming cost V 8 bases and J 7 bases; bases outside gene matches: 8. This CDR3 has 14 amino acids. The CDR3 loop reads CASREGDSNSPLHF. The DNA of the CDR3 is TGTGCCAGCCGCGAGGGGGACAGCAATTCACCCCTCCACTTT.

The V gene is TRBV20-1, the J gene TRBJ2-5; D might be TRBD2 (5 bases). The V end lost 0 bases, the J end lost 1 base, and 15 bases lay between the germline ends. The CDR3 consists of 16 residues. Germline CDR1 is DFQATT and CDR2 is SNEGSKA (reference sequence). The CDR3 DNA follows: TGCAGTGCTAGAGATCCAAAGGGTCTAGCCCAAGAGACCCAGTACTTC. It codes for CSARDPKGLAQETQYF.

This clonotype came up a few times. This chain joins TRBV11-2 and TRBJ1-1; a weak D match, TRBD1 (5 bases). The CDR3 has 14 residues. Per germline, CDR1 SGHAT and CDR2 FQNNGV. Trimming cost V 5 bases and J 1 base, with 11 bases left between them. The chain's CDR3 is CASSRGRTNTEAFF. The CDR3 DNA reads as TGTGCCAGCAGCCGGGGACGGACGAACACTGAAGCTTTCTTT.

This chain connects TRBV9 to TRBJ2-7; D call uncertain. Trimming cost V 0 bases and J 0 bases, with 13 bases left between them. Germline CDR1 is SGDLS and CDR2 is YYNGEE. The CDR3 loop spans 16 amino acids. CDR3 amino acids: CASSVGIGADSYEQYF. In DNA form, the CDR3 reads TGTGCCAGCAGCGTAGGAATAGGTGCTGACTCCTACGAGCAGTACTTC.

The genes are TRBV12-3 or TRBV12-4 and TRBJ2-3; D possibly corresponds to TRBD2 (6 bases). This CDR3 spans 12 amino acids. Trimming shortened V by 5 bases and J by 8 bases, and 11 bases separated the two germline ends. CDR3 sequence: CASSAEGLTQYF. The CDR3 DNA sequence: TGTGCCAGCAGTGCGGAGGGGCTTACGCAGTATTTT.

This clonotype was counted many times. This chain uses TRBV7-8 with TRBJ1-5, with D tentatively TRBD1 (5 bases). This CDR3 has 14 residues. V was pared by 6 bases and J by 1 base, with 10 bases between. Germline loops: CDR1 SGHVS, CDR2 FQNEAQ. The CDR3 bases are TGTGCCAGCAGTCGGGGGAGCAGCAATCAGCCCCAGCATTTT. It is translated as CASSRGSSNQPQHF. Filled out from reference TRBV7-8 and TRBJ1-5, the complete variable domain reads GAGVSQSPRYKVAKRGQDVALRCDPISGHVSLFWYQQALGQGPEFLTYFQNEAQLDKSGLPSDRFFAERPEGSVSTLKIQRTQQEDSAVYLCASSRGSSNQPQHFGDGTRLSIL.

The chain has TRBV25-1 and TRBJ2-1; D remains ambiguous. Germline CDR1 MGHDK, CDR2 SYGVNS. This CDR3 spans 11 amino acids. With 4 bases removed from V and 7 bases from J, the gap between germline ends came to 5 bases. The CDR3 region has the DNA TGTGCCAGCAGTGGGTGGAATGAGCAGTTCTTC. Residues: CASSGWNEQFF.

V gene TRBV28 combines with J gene TRBJ2-7, with 10 bases that match TRBD1. CDR3 length: 13 residues. V dropped 7 bases and J dropped 4; count of bases not matched to a gene: 4. Looked up from germline, CDR1 is MDHEN and CDR2 is SYDVKM. The CDR3 bases are TGTGCCAGCAATGGACAGGGGGGTTACGAGCAGTACTTC. Its translation is CASNGQGGYEQYF.

The chain is built from TRBV18 and TRBJ2-7; TRBD2 aligns across 11 bases. The CDR3 contains 16 residues. J gave up 0 bases and V 1 base, and 2 bases lay outside the gene matches. Germline V gene sequence: CDR1 KGHSH, CDR2 LQKENI. CDR3 amino acids: CASSPQGLAVSYEQYF. The CDR3 nucleotides read TGTGCCAGCTCACCACAGGGACTAGCGGTCTCCTACGAGCAGTACTTC.

The chain's CDR3 is CSVELRQGRTEAFF. DNA for the CDR3: TGCAGCGTTGAATTAAGACAGGGGAGGACTGAAGCTTTCTTT. The chain employs TRBV29-1 and TRBJ1-1; 8 bases fit TRBD1. Losses at the gene ends were 2 bases for V and 5 bases for J; bases not matched to a gene: 7. From germline, CDR1 is SQVTM and CDR2 ANQGSEA. CDR3 length: 14 residues.

This chain uses TRBV29-1 with TRBJ2-3; TRBD2 agrees at 8 bases. Germline V gene sequence: CDR1 SQVTM, CDR2 ANQGSEA. CDR3 length: 13 amino acids. The V and J ends lost 6 bases and 2 bases, in that order; junction bases with no gene match: 4. DNA for the CDR3: TGCAGCGTAGCGGGGGCTTCCACAGATACGCAGTATTTT. Protein: CSVAGASTDTQYF.

This clonotype was picked up a small number of times. The rearrangement joins TRBV5-1 to TRBJ1-2; 7 nucleotides line up with TRBD1. CDR1 and CDR2 (germline): SGHRS, YFSETQ. V dropped 4 bases and J dropped 4; count of bases not matched to a gene: 4. There are 13 residues in the CDR3. The CDR3 spells CASSEQGPYGYTF. CDR3 sequence (DNA): TGCGCCAGCAGCGAACAGGGGCCCTATGGCTACACCTTC.

This clonotype was seen at least ten times. J is TRBJ1-4 and V is TRBV5-1; TRBD1 aligns across 8 bases. The CDR3 has 15 residues. Germline V gene data show CDR1 as SGHRS and CDR2 as YFSETQ. The V gene end was trimmed by 7 bases and the J gene end by 3 bases; junction bases not matched to a gene: 8. The CDR3 DNA is TGCGCCAGCTCCGGACAGGGCTCGGCTAATGAAAAACTGTTTTTT. Its translation is CASSGQGSANEKLFF.